This T cell receptor (beta chain) comes out of a study of shared clonotypes between healthy human individuals. DNA at around 190 ng, 25,000 to 35,000 T cell genomes, went into sorted-subset replicate PCRs. The assay was immunoSEQ multiplex PCR, and TCRdb's table has in-frame clones only and misses some. The sample contains fewer than 3 million clones, 85% to 95% of which appear only once. This CDR3 is built from 15 residues. Germline V gives CDR1 MNHEY, CDR2 SVGAGI. V was shortened by 8 bases and J by 0 bases, with 14 bases between the two germline ends. Every contributor of samples was a Caucasian grown-up residing in Nashville, Tennessee.

The chain has TRBV6-5 and TRBJ2-4; D is undetermined. Sequenced input: naive CD4+ T cells from PBMCs. Indicated subset: CD45RA+ positively selected. The sequence came from a man in his late teens or twenties in good health. Some clones in this sample may be carry-over from other donors' samples. The CDR3 DNA reads TGTGCCAGCCATCCCACCGAAAAAGCCAAAAACATTCAGTACTTC. It translates to CASHPTEKAKNIQYF.